This T cell receptor (beta chain) comes out of a study of beta chain features in type 1 diabetes. Sequencing targeted expressed TCRB transcripts, as all isolated RNA had been reverse transcribed. Naive, central memory and regulatory T cell samples averaged about 3.5 million reads. TCRdb keeps only in-frame clones here, not all; method: immunoSEQ multiplex PCR. Counted here are about 620,000 clones, 15% occurring once; the ten biggest clones make up 0.07% to 0.095%. Study-level points and caveats: TCRB repertoires of naive, central memory and Treg cells appeared more similar among patients than among healthy donors. Fewer junction insertions and more nucleotide deletions appeared in type 1 diabetes patients. When Type 1 diabetes patients were examined, their TCRB CDR3s proved moderately but significantly shorter in all four CD4+ subsets.

This CDR3 region has 13 residues. Trimming took 0 bases from V and 4 from J, leaving 5 bases between them. Germline V gives CDR1 SGDLS, CDR2 YYNGEE. This clone came up a few times. Its antigen remains unidentified. This TCR came from a man younger than 35 in good health. Material: naive CD4+ T cells from blood. The J gene is TRBJ1-3, the V gene TRBV9; D remains ambiguous. CDR3 sequence reads: CASSVGEGNTIYF. The CDR3 DNA follows: TGTGCCAGCAGCGTAGGGGAAGGAAACACCATATATTTT.